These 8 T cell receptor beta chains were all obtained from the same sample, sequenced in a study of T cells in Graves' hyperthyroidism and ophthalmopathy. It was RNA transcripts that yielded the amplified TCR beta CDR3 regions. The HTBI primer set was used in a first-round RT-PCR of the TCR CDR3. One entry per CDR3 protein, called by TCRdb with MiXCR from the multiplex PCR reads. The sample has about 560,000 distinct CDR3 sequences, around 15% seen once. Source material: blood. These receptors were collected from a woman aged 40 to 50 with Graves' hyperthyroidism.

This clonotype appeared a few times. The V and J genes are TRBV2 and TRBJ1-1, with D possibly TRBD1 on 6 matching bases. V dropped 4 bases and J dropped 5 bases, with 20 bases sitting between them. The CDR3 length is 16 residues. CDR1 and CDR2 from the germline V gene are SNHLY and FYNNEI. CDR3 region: CASSVSGARGGTEAFF. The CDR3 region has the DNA TGTGCCAGCAGTGTCTCCGGGGCCCGAGGGGGGACTGAAGCTTTCTTT.

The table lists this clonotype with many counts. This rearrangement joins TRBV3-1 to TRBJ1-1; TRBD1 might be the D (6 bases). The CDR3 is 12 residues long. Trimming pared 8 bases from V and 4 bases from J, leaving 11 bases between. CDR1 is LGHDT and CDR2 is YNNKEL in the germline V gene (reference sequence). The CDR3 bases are TGTGCCAGCGGGGGCTTAGGCACTGAAGCTTTCTTT. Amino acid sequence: CASGGLGTEAFF.

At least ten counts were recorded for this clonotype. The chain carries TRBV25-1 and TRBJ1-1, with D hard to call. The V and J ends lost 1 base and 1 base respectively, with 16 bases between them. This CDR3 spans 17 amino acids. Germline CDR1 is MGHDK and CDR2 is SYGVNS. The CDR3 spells CASSEFFTDLSNTEAFF. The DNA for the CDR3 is TGTGCCAGCAGTGAATTCTTCACCGATCTGTCGAACACTGAAGCTTTCTTT.

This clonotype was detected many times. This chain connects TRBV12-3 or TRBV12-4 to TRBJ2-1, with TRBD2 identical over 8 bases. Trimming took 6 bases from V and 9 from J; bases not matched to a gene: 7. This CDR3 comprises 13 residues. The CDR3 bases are TGTGCCAGCAGCGCCGGACTAGCCAGTGAGCAGTTCTTC. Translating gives CASSAGLASEQFF.

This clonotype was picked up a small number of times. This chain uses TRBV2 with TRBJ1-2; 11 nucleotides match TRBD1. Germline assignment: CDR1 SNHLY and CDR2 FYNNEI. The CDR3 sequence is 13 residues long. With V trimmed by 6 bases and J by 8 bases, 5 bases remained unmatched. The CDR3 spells CASRPRTGGGYTF. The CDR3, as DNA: TGTGCCAGCAGACCTCGGACAGGGGGCGGCTACACCTTC.

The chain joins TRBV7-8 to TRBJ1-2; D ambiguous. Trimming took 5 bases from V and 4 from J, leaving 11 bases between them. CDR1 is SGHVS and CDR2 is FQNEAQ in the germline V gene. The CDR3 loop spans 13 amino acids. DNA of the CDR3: TGTGCCAGCAGCCCCAACGCCGCCTATGGCTACACCTTC. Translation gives CASSPNAAYGYTF.

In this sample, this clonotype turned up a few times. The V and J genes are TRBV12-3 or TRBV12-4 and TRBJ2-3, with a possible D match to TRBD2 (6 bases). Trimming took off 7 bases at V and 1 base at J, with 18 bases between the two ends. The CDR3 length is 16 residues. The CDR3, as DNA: TGTGCCAGCACCCCCTGGCGGGGTTGGGGCACAGATACGCAGTATTTT. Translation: CASTPWRGWGTDTQYF.

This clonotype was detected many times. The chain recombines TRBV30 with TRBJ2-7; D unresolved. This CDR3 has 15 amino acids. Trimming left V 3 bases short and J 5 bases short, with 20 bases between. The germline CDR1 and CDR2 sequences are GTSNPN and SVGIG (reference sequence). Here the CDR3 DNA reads TGTGCCTGGAGCCCAACCTGGGCAGGCGCCCACGAGCAGTACTTC. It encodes CAWSPTWAGAHEQYF.